Shown below are 5 T cell receptor beta chains from a single sample sequenced in a study of OX40 agonist ivuxolimab in advanced cancers. Method: immunoSEQ multiplex PCR; TCRdb's copy keeps in-frame clones and lacks some. The sample yields some 74,000 clones, about 91% seen once. This sample comprised CD4+ or CD8+ T cells sorted from blood, obtained in a trial of the OX40 agonist ivuxolimab. These receptors all stem from an adult with an advanced solid tumor such as melanoma, head and neck, liver or kidney cancer.

The genes are TRBV6-5 and TRBJ2-2; 7 bases are shared with TRBD1. Germline CDR1 reads MNHEY; CDR2 reads SVGAGI. The CDR3 has 14 amino acids. With 7 bases clipped from V and 1 base from J, the junction kept 3 bases outside the gene matches. The CDR3 nucleotides read TGTGCCAGCACAACAGGGGTGAACACCGGGGAGCTGTTTTTT. Encoded protein: CASTTGVNTGELFF.

V gene TRBV15 combines with J gene TRBJ2-7, with TRBD1 matching 9 bases. From germline, CDR1 is LNHNV and CDR2 YYDKDF (reference sequence). The trim removed 5 bases at V and 4 bases at J, leaving 9 bases unmatched. There are 15 residues in the CDR3. CDR3 sequence: CATSDAGTGRYEQYF. The CDR3 nucleotides are TGTGCCACCAGCGACGCCGGGACAGGGAGATACGAGCAGTACTTC. The full variable domain, rest sourced from reference TRBV15 and TRBJ2-7, is DAMVIQNPRYQVTQFGKPVTLSCSQTLNHNVMYWYQQKSSQAPKLLFHYYDKDFNNEADTPDNFQSRRPNTSFCFLDIRSPGLGDTAMYLCATSDAGTGRYEQYFGPGTRLTVT.

The gene calls are TRBV4-2 and TRBJ2-5; 9 bases are a match to TRBD2. The CDR3 extends over 17 amino acids. CDR1 and CDR2 from the germline V gene are LGHNA and YNFKEQ. The junction had 10 bases not matched to a gene; V was cut back by 0 bases and J by 5 bases. In nucleotides, the CDR3 is TGTGCCAGCAGCCAAGATTCGGATAGCGGGAGTCCTGAGACCCAGTACTTC. This codes for CASSQDSDSGSPETQYF.

The count of this clone is one. This CDR3 reads CASRGTLNYGYTF. CDR3 nucleotides: TGTGCCAGCAGGGGGACACTTAACTATGGCTACACCTTC. The rearrangement joins TRBV7-2 to TRBJ1-2; TRBD1 might be the D (6 bases). Germline CDR1 SGHTA, CDR2 FQGNSA. The V gene lost 6 bases and the J gene lost 1 base, with 9 bases spanning the gap. The CDR3 is 13 residues long.

The J gene is TRBJ2-7, the V gene TRBV29-1; D ambiguous. Germline CDR1 and CDR2: SQVTM and ANQGSEA. This CDR3 contains 12 residues. The germline V and J ends were trimmed by 4 bases and 3 bases, with 10 bases remaining between them. DNA for the CDR3: TGCAGCGTTGGGGAAGGCCGCTACGAGCAGTACTTC. Translating it yields CSVGEGRYEQYF.